These 29 T cell receptor beta chains originate from one sample sequenced in a study of shared T cell receptors in the human thymus. TCRdb keeps only in-frame clones here, not all; method: immunoSEQ multiplex PCR. The table includes 640,000 or so clones, about 90% detected once. Another study also made use of these data, one on human thymus T cells.

Sequencing was performed on thymocytes. These receptors were taken from a boy in the first two years of life with a congenital heart defect.

The chain is built from TRBV7-9 and TRBJ1-2, with D unresolved. The CDR3 sequence is 13 residues long. The V end was cut by 1 base, the J end by 9 bases, with 12 bases between. CDR1 is SEHNR and CDR2 is FQNEAQ in the germline V gene (reference sequence). The CDR3 sequence: CASSLGIASRYTF. The CDR3 DNA reads as TGTGCCAGCAGCTTAGGTATAGCTAGCCGCTACACCTTC.

This clone has a single count. The chain employs TRBV27 and TRBJ2-3, with 8 bases fitting TRBD2. The CDR3 length is 18 residues. Losses at the gene ends were 7 bases for V and 2 bases for J; bases not matched to a gene: 17. Germline V gives CDR1 MNHEY, CDR2 SMNVEV (reference sequence). The CDR3 sequence is CASTNKRGRRLYTDTQYF. CDR3 DNA sequence: TGTGCCAGCACCAATAAGCGGGGGCGTCGTCTTTACACAGATACGCAGTATTTT.

This clone has a single count. V gene TRBV25-1 combines with J gene TRBJ2-1; D might be TRBD1 (6 bases). Trimming pared 2 bases from V and 7 bases from J, leaving 18 bases between. There are 16 residues in the CDR3. The V gene's germline CDR1 is MGHDK and CDR2 SYGVNS. The CDR3 region is CASSEVFRGSVNEQFF. Here the CDR3 DNA reads TGTGCCAGCAGTGAAGTCTTCAGGGGCTCTGTAAATGAGCAGTTCTTC.

V and J are TRBV20-1 and TRBJ2-5; D might be TRBD1 (5 bases). Trimming left V 1 base short and J 7 bases short, with 7 bases between. The CDR3 totals 11 residues. Germline V CDR1 and CDR2: DFQATT, SNEGSKA (reference sequence). The CDR3 reads CSARGGGTQYF. The CDR3 nucleotides are TGCAGTGCTAGAGGGGGCGGGACCCAGTACTTC.

The CDR3 nucleotides are TGCGCCAGCAGCTTGGATAGCGGGGTCACCGGGGAGCTGTTTTTT. Its protein product is CASSLDSGVTGELFF. This chain connects TRBV5-1 to TRBJ2-2; TRBD2 aligns across 8 bases. CDR1 is SGHRS and CDR2 is YFSETQ in the germline V gene. V dropped 0 bases and J dropped 4; count of bases not matched to a gene: 2. The CDR3 loop spans 15 amino acids.

This chain links TRBV7-9 with TRBJ2-7; D perhaps matches TRBD2 (7 bases). The V and J ends lost 5 bases and 3 bases respectively, with 20 bases between them. Germline V lookup: CDR1 SEHNR, CDR2 FQNEAQ (reference sequence). The CDR3 extends over 16 amino acids. CDR3 protein: CASSPGLGGHNYEQYF. In nucleotides, the CDR3 is TGTGCCAGCAGCCCTGGATTGGGGGGGCATAACTACGAGCAGTACTTC.

The J gene is TRBJ1-4, the V gene TRBV28, with unresolved D. There are 15 residues in the CDR3. Trimming stripped 5 bases from V and 0 bases from J, with 10 bases between. CDR1 is MDHEN and CDR2 is SYDVKM in the germline V gene. The CDR3 DNA is TGTGCCAGCAGTCCCCAGAACGCAACTAATGAAAAACTGTTTTTT. It is translated as CASSPQNATNEKLFF.

This clone was observed a handful of times. The genes are TRBV6-5 and TRBJ1-2, with 9 bases fitting TRBD1. The V gene's germline CDR1 is MNHEY and CDR2 SVGAGI. The length of the CDR3 is 16 residues. V dropped 2 bases and J dropped 4; count of bases not matched to a gene: 8. The CDR3: CASSYRQGQGIYGYTF. The CDR3 DNA reads TGTGCCAGCAGTTACCGCCAGGGACAGGGCATCTATGGCTACACCTTC.

The CDR3 reads CASSLVVPRVKFGETQYF. CDR3 sequence (DNA): TGCGCCAGCAGCTTGGTAGTACCCAGGGTTAAGTTCGGAGAGACCCAGTACTTC. J is TRBJ2-5 and V is TRBV5-1, with a weak D call TRBD1 (5 bases). The V end lost 0 bases, the J end lost 4 bases, and 22 bases lay between the germline ends. The germline gives CDR1 SGHRS, CDR2 YFSETQ. The CDR3 extends over 18 amino acids.

V gene TRBV15 combines with J gene TRBJ2-5; D is uncertain. The V gene's germline CDR1 is LNHNV and CDR2 YYDKDF (reference sequence). V lost 0 bases and J lost 3, with 8 bases in between. The CDR3 covers 14 residues. CDR3 DNA sequence: TGTGCCACCAGCAGAGATTCGACTGAAGAGACCCAGTACTTC. Protein: CATSRDSTEETQYF.

The chain recombines TRBV6-5 with TRBJ1-1; 8 positions match TRBD1. The J segment lost 0 bases and the V segment lost 2 bases, leaving 5 bases of the junction unmatched. Germline CDR1 reads MNHEY; CDR2 reads SVGAGI. CDR3 size: 16 residues. The CDR3 sequence: CASSYLPGQVNTEAFF. In DNA form, the CDR3 reads TGTGCCAGCAGTTACCTCCCGGGACAGGTGAACACTGAAGCTTTCTTT.

This clone was picked up a small number of times. This sequence joins TRBV15 and TRBJ2-5; tentative D call: TRBD2 (6 bases). Germline loops: CDR1 LNHNV, CDR2 YYDKDF (reference sequence). The length of the CDR3 is 15 residues. The V end lost 2 bases, the J end lost 2 bases, and 12 bases lay between the germline ends. CDR3 loop: CATSRLADKQETQYF. The CDR3 DNA is TGTGCCACCAGCAGATTAGCGGACAAACAAGAGACCCAGTACTTC.

The V and J genes are TRBV7-2 and TRBJ2-7, with 14 positions matching TRBD2. This CDR3 is 16 amino acids long. Trimming cost V 5 bases and J 4 bases; bases outside gene matches: 7. Germline V lookup: CDR1 SGHTA, CDR2 FQGNSA. This chain's CDR3 is CASSPRTSGRTYEQYF. In nucleotides, the CDR3 is TGTGCCAGCAGCCCGCGGACTAGCGGGAGGACTTACGAGCAGTACTTC.

The J gene is TRBJ1-1, the V gene TRBV6-6; 10 positions match TRBD1. Germline V gene data show CDR1 as MNHNY and CDR2 as SVGAGI (reference sequence). Unmatched junction bases numbered 6, after V lost 0 bases and J lost 5 bases. CDR3 length: 16 amino acids. CDR3 sequence reads: CASSYSRTGGNTEAFF. CDR3 nucleotide sequence: TGTGCCAGCAGTTACTCCCGGACAGGGGGGAATACTGAAGCTTTCTTT.

V usage is TRBV28 and J usage is TRBJ1-3; the D gene is possibly TRBD1 (5 bases). V was cut by 6 bases and J by 2 bases, with 17 bases left in between. The CDR3 contains 16 residues. The germline CDR1 and CDR2 sequences are MDHEN and SYDVKM. In DNA form, the CDR3 reads TGTGCCAGCAGCGGAGGGCGGGGGGGGACTGGAAACACCATATATTTT. Translated: CASSGGRGGTGNTIYF.

This rearrangement joins TRBV5-8 to TRBJ1-1, with 9 bases identical to TRBD1. V was clipped by 4 bases and J by 0 bases; unmatched bases: 13. Germline V gene lookup returns CDR1 SGHTS and CDR2 YDEGEE. This CDR3 has 18 amino acids. This CDR3 reads CASSLNRDRVSVNTEAFF. CDR3 in DNA: TGTGCCAGCAGCCTAAACCGGGACAGGGTGTCGGTGAACACTGAAGCTTTCTTT.

This chain joins TRBV2 and TRBJ2-5; 8 positions agree with TRBD1. The CDR3 runs 16 residues. Germline CDR1 reads SNHLY; CDR2 reads FYNNEI. V lost 7 bases, J lost 1 base, and 11 bases stayed unmatched. Here the CDR3 DNA reads TGTGCCAGCAACCAAGCAAAAACAGGGGGCCAAGAGACCCAGTACTTC. It encodes CASNQAKTGGQETQYF.

For the CDR3, the DNA is TGCGCCAGCAGCCAAGTTGCGCACAGTGCCTCCTCTGGGGCCAACGTCCTGACTTTC. The encoded protein is CASSQVAHSASSGANVLTF. This chain links TRBV4-1 with TRBJ2-6; D gene uncertain. Germline CDR1 MGHRA, CDR2 YSYEKL. V was trimmed by 1 base and J by 0 bases, leaving 16 bases between them. The CDR3 totals 19 residues.

The rearrangement links TRBV4-1 to TRBJ2-7; the match to TRBD2 covers 8 bases. Germline values: CDR1 MGHRA, CDR2 YSYEKL. V dropped 0 bases and J dropped 3; count of bases not matched to a gene: 4. There are 15 residues in the CDR3. The CDR3 protein is CASSQDTSGIYEQYF. The DNA of the CDR3 is TGCGCCAGCAGCCAAGATACTAGCGGAATCTACGAGCAGTACTTC.

The chain links TRBV2 to TRBJ2-1, with TRBD1 matching 7 bases. The CDR3 is 15 amino acids. Per germline, CDR1 SNHLY and CDR2 FYNNEI. V lost 3 bases, J lost 4 bases, and 6 bases stayed unmatched. Written as DNA, the CDR3 is TGTGCCAGCAGTGACTCGGACAGGTCATACAATGAGCAGTTCTTC. Translating gives CASSDSDRSYNEQFF.

This clone showed up just once. V usage is TRBV19 and J usage is TRBJ2-6, with D unresolved. The CDR3 loop spans 16 amino acids. Trimming cost V 1 base and J 1 base, with 8 bases left between them. Germline assignment: CDR1 LNHDA and CDR2 SQIVND (reference sequence). In DNA, the CDR3 is TGTGCCAGTAGTATAGCGCGCGGATCTGGGGCCAACGTCCTGACTTTC. This translates into CASSIARGSGANVLTF.

V usage is TRBV4-3 and J usage is TRBJ1-1; no reliable D call. Germline-derived CDR1 and CDR2 are LGHNA and YSLEER. Trimming shortened V by 0 bases and J by 2 bases, and 10 bases separated the two germline ends. This CDR3 spans 15 amino acids. The CDR3: CASSQDNRPNTEAFF. The DNA of the CDR3 is TGCGCCAGCAGCCAAGACAACAGACCCAACACTGAAGCTTTCTTT.

This clone was observed a handful of times. The V gene is TRBV19, the J gene TRBJ1-4; a weak D match, TRBD1 (5 bases). CDR1 is LNHDA and CDR2 is SQIVND in the germline V gene (reference sequence). V lost 5 bases and J lost 4, with 11 bases in between. This CDR3 comprises 14 residues. This chain's CDR3 is CASSPDTDNEKLFF. The CDR3 coding sequence is TGTGCCAGTAGTCCGGACACAGATAATGAAAAACTGTTTTTT.

The V and J genes are TRBV6-5 and TRBJ2-1; 7 nucleotides agree with TRBD2. Germline CDR1 is MNHEY and CDR2 is SVGAGI. V lost 0 bases and J lost 2; bases outside the gene matches: 4. The CDR3 length is 16 residues. CDR3: CASSYSASGAYNEQFF. As DNA, the CDR3 is TGTGCCAGCAGTTACTCGGCTAGCGGTGCCTACAATGAGCAGTTCTTC.

The chain uses TRBV5-6 and TRBJ1-5; the D gene is possibly TRBD1 (6 bases). The CDR3 is made up of 14 amino acids. Germline CDR1 SGHDT, CDR2 YYEEEE. Deletions cut 2 bases from V and 6 bases from J, with 12 bases between. CDR3 nucleotide sequence: TGTGCCAGCAGCTTTGGACAGCAGGTTCAGCCCCAGCATTTT. The encoded protein is CASSFGQQVQPQHF.

The gene calls are TRBV4-1 and TRBJ2-4, with D perhaps matching TRBD1 (6 bases). The CDR3 length is 15 residues. Germline loops: CDR1 MGHRA, CDR2 YSYEKL. V lost 4 bases to trimming and J lost 7 bases, with 17 bases between them. In DNA form, the CDR3 reads TGCGCCAGCAGCCCGTTACAGGGATTGCGGAACATTCAGTACTTC. It specifies CASSPLQGLRNIQYF.

The chain has TRBV27 and TRBJ2-5; 10 bases map to TRBD2. V lost 6 bases, J lost 3 bases, and 7 bases stayed unmatched. From germline, CDR1 is MNHEY and CDR2 SMNVEV (reference sequence). The CDR3 runs to 15 residues. CDR3 in DNA: TGTGCCAGCAGGATAGCGGGAGGAGGGGAAGAGACCCAGTACTTC. It is translated as CASRIAGGGEETQYF.

The DNA of the CDR3 is TGTGCCAGCAGCTATCTTCCGGGGGTCTACAATGAGCAGTTCTTC. As protein: CASSYLPGVYNEQFF. The chain uses TRBV7-9 and TRBJ2-1; D may be TRBD2 (6 bases). The CDR3 spans 15 residues. V was shortened by 4 bases and J by 3 bases, with 13 bases between the two germline ends. Germline CDR1 SEHNR, CDR2 FQNEAQ (reference sequence).

The rearrangement uses TRBV6-6 and TRBJ2-1, with no clear D. The CDR3 runs 13 residues. CDR1 and CDR2 (germline): MNHNY, SVGAGI (reference sequence). V shed 6 bases and J shed 4 bases, with 10 bases lying between them. CDR3 bases: TGTGCCAGCAGGAGCCGAGATTACAATGAGCAGTTCTTC. Translated, it gives CASRSRDYNEQFF.